Presented here are 30 T cell receptor beta chains from one specimen sequenced in a study of T cell repertoires and Cas9 in healthy adults. Profiling relied on immunoSEQ multiplex PCR, and the TCRdb table lists in-frame clones only, not all of them. Among 20,000 to 25,000 clones listed, 90% were seen once. Sequences were obtained from CD4+ effector T cells (CD127+, CD25-, CD137-, CD154-) from PBMCs; culture status not recorded. The receptors originated from a human donor in good health.

The gene calls are TRBV10-3 and TRBJ1-1; D ambiguous. The germline V gene has CDR1 ENHRY and CDR2 SYGVKD. The V end was cut by 3 bases, the J end by 1 base, with 21 bases between. The CDR3 loop spans 18 amino acids. The CDR3 here is CAISESQWETGKNTEAFF. CDR3 coding DNA: TGTGCCATCAGTGAATCGCAATGGGAGACGGGAAAGAACACTGAAGCTTTCTTT.

The chain has TRBV6-1 and TRBJ1-2, with D maybe TRBD1 (6 bases). Between the trimmed V and J ends, which lost 6 bases and 9 bases, there was a span of 20 bases. The CDR3 is 14 residues long. Germline V gene lookup returns CDR1 MNHNS and CDR2 SASEGT. The CDR3 spells CASRSPGDQGRYTF. The CDR3 DNA sequence: TGTGCCAGCAGAAGCCCAGGGGATCAAGGGCGCTACACCTTC.

V and J are TRBV7-9 and TRBJ2-3, with D uncertain. The V end was cut by 5 bases, the J end by 0 bases, with 9 bases between. This CDR3 spans 14 amino acids. Looked up from germline, CDR1 is SEHNR and CDR2 is FQNEAQ (reference sequence). In DNA form, the CDR3 reads TGTGCCAGCAGCCCAACAGCTAGCACAGATACGCAGTATTTT. It translates to CASSPTASTDTQYF.

The chain uses TRBV27 and TRBJ1-5; 7 bases match TRBD1. V gave up 6 bases and J gave up 4 bases; unmatched junction bases: 9. Per the germline V gene, CDR1 is MNHEY and CDR2 is SMNVEV (reference sequence). The CDR3 length is 15 residues. The CDR3 nucleotides are TGTGCCAGCAGCCCCCGGACAGGACTAAATCAGCCCCAGCATTTT. Its protein is CASSPRTGLNQPQHF.

A word on this clone: One junction end disagrees with the germline gene, perhaps due to a read error. This sample includes further DNA sequences coding for the same CDR3. V gene TRBV27 combines with J gene TRBJ2-6; tentative D call: TRBD2 (5 bases). The CDR3 runs to 17 residues. Germline V gives CDR1 MNHEY, CDR2 SMNVEV (reference sequence). The CDR3 DNA reads TGTGCCAGCAGCCCTCGCGGGCGGTCACCTGGGACCAACGTCCTGACTTTC. Translating gives CASSPRGRSPGTNVLTF.

The CDR3 coding sequence is TGTGCCAGCAGCGTAGATCACGGATCTAACTATGGCTACACCTTC. Translation: CASSVDHGSNYGYTF. The rearrangement uses TRBV9 and TRBJ1-2; D is unresolved. CDR1 SGDLS and CDR2 YYNGEE come from the germline V gene. The CDR3 sequence is 15 residues long. Between the trimmed V and J ends, which lost 0 bases and 0 bases, there was a span of 9 bases.

The rearrangement uses TRBV2 and TRBJ1-4, with D unclear. Germline CDR1 SNHLY, CDR2 FYNNEI. V shed 4 bases and J shed 2 bases, with 11 bases lying between them. The CDR3 sequence is 15 residues long. Here the CDR3 reads CASSVYRVTNEKLFF. CDR3 nucleotides: TGTGCCAGCAGTGTATACAGAGTGACTAATGAAAAACTGTTTTTT.

The gene calls are TRBV6-6 and TRBJ1-6; no reliable D call. Deletions cut 3 bases from V and 7 bases from J, with 13 bases between. Germline V gene lookup returns CDR1 MNHNY and CDR2 SVGAGI (reference sequence). The CDR3 length is 15 residues. The CDR3 sequence: CASSYRSRRNSPLHF. In nucleotides, the CDR3 is TGTGCCAGCAGTTATCGGTCGCGGAGAAATTCACCCCTCCACTTT.

The V and J genes are TRBV29-1 and TRBJ1-1; D not resolved. The germline gives CDR1 SQVTM, CDR2 ANQGSEA. The germline V and J ends were trimmed by 6 bases and 0 bases, with 11 bases remaining between them. This CDR3 has 13 residues. The CDR3 sequence is CSVRSTMNTEAFF. Here the CDR3 DNA reads TGCAGCGTCCGCTCGACCATGAACACTGAAGCTTTCTTT.

This sequence joins TRBV4-1 and TRBJ1-2; D might be TRBD1 (6 bases). There are 13 residues in the CDR3. V lost 5 bases to trimming and J lost 3 bases, with 10 bases between them. Germline lookup yields CDR1 MGHRA and CDR2 YSYEKL. The CDR3 DNA reads as TGCGCCAGCAGCACCGGACAGCACTATGGCTACACCTTC. Translated, it gives CASSTGQHYGYTF.

The chain joins TRBV5-8 to TRBJ2-1; the D gene is possibly TRBD2 (7 bases). CDR1 is SGHTS and CDR2 is YDEGEE in the germline V gene. CDR3 length: 18 residues. V gave up 1 base and J gave up 3 bases, with 20 bases separating them. The CDR3 DNA reads TGTGCCAGCAGCTTGACGGGGGCAGAGGCGGGGGTCTACAATGAGCAGTTCTTC. This encodes CASSLTGAEAGVYNEQFF.

CDR3 loop: CASSFSPGGPNEQFF. CDR3 sequence (DNA): TGCGCCAGCAGCTTTTCCCCTGGGGGCCCCAATGAGCAGTTCTTC. The rearrangement uses TRBV5-1 and TRBJ2-1, with a weak D call TRBD1 (6 bases). The CDR3 covers 15 residues. Germline CDR1 is SGHRS and CDR2 is YFSETQ. Trimming cost V 2 bases and J 6 bases, with 15 bases left between them.

The V and J genes are TRBV13 and TRBJ1-2, with D possibly being TRBD1 (6 bases). Germline V lookup: CDR1 PRHDT, CDR2 FYEKMQ (reference sequence). V was clipped by 0 bases and J by 8 bases, with 16 bases between them. The CDR3 covers 15 residues. The CDR3 region is CASSLGQGSYGGYTF. Here the CDR3 DNA reads TGTGCCAGCAGCTTAGGGCAGGGGAGTTATGGGGGCTACACCTTC.

This chain connects TRBV7-2 to TRBJ1-6, with D possibly TRBD1 on 6 matching bases. This CDR3 region has 14 residues. V shed 5 bases and J shed 12 bases, with 17 bases lying between them. CDR1 is SGHTA and CDR2 is FQGNSA in the germline V gene. Here the CDR3 reads CASSPQGRRVPLHF. Here the CDR3 DNA reads TGTGCCAGCAGCCCACAGGGTCGACGAGTACCCCTCCACTTT.

Points on this clone: Other DNA variants within this sample encode the same CDR3. The V and J genes are TRBV9 and TRBJ1-3; 11 nucleotides align to TRBD1. J was trimmed by 3 bases and V by 4 bases; bases with no gene match: 15. CDR3 length: 19 residues. CDR1 SGDLS and CDR2 YYNGEE come from the germline V gene. Here the CDR3 DNA reads TGTGCCAGCAGCTCGGCGAGAGGTGTGGGACAGGGGGATGGAAACACCATATATTTT. Translated, it gives CASSSARGVGQGDGNTIYF. Together with reference TRBV9 and TRBJ1-3, the CDR3 gives the full variable domain: DSGVTQTPKHLITATGQRVTLRCSPRSGDLSVYWYQQSLDQGLQFLIQYYNGEERAKGNILERFSAQQFPDLHSELNLSSLELGDSALYFCASSSARGVGQGDGNTIYFGEGSWLTVV.

This clone was counted between two and nine times. The chain has TRBV5-1 and TRBJ2-7, with TRBD2 identical over 16 bases. The J segment lost 0 bases and the V segment lost 4 bases, leaving 7 bases of the junction unmatched. Looked up from germline, CDR1 is SGHRS and CDR2 is YFSETQ. The CDR3 totals 18 residues. The CDR3, as DNA: TGCGCCAGCAGCCTAGGGACTAGCGGGGGGGAAATCTCCTACGAGCAGTACTTC. It specifies CASSLGTSGGEISYEQYF.

V and J are TRBV5-1 and TRBJ2-2; 11 positions agree with TRBD2. Germline V gives CDR1 SGHRS, CDR2 YFSETQ. The CDR3 runs 16 residues. With 2 bases clipped from V and 3 bases from J, the junction kept 3 bases outside the gene matches. CDR3 in amino acids: CASSFTSGGDTGELFF. The CDR3 nucleotides are TGCGCCAGCAGCTTTACTAGCGGGGGTGACACCGGGGAGCTGTTTTTT. The full variable domain, completed using reference TRBV5-1 and TRBJ2-2, is KAGVTQTPRYLIKTRGQQVTLSCSPISGHRSVSWYQQTPGQGLQFLFEYFSETQRNKGNFPGRFSGRQFSNSRSEMNVSTLELGDSALYLCASSFTSGGDTGELFFGEGSRLTVL.

The chain links TRBV6-6 to TRBJ1-2, with D possibly being TRBD1 (5 bases). CDR1 and CDR2 (germline): MNHNY, SVGAGI (reference sequence). Trimming left V 6 bases short and J 3 bases short, with 20 bases between. The CDR3 totals 16 residues. CDR3 sequence: CASSPPFSGRDYGYTF. The CDR3 nucleotides read TGTGCCAGCAGCCCCCCTTTTTCAGGGCGCGACTATGGCTACACCTTC.

This clone was observed a handful of times. The V and J genes are TRBV25-1 and TRBJ2-7; the D gene is possibly TRBD1 (5 bases). This CDR3 has 13 residues. Trimming pared 6 bases from V and 0 bases from J, leaving 9 bases between. Per germline, CDR1 MGHDK and CDR2 SYGVNS. The CDR3 here is CASRPDNSYEQYF. The CDR3 DNA reads TGTGCCAGCAGGCCGGACAACTCCTACGAGCAGTACTTC.

The V and J genes are TRBV30 and TRBJ2-1; D remains ambiguous. From germline, CDR1 is GTSNPN and CDR2 SVGIG (reference sequence). This CDR3 is 13 amino acids long. V lost 4 bases and J lost 3, with 10 bases in between. The DNA of the CDR3 is TGTGCCTGGAAGAAGCCAGGCTACAATGAGCAGTTCTTC. It encodes CAWKKPGYNEQFF. Based on the CDR3 plus reference TRBV30 and TRBJ2-1, the full variable domain is SQTIHQWPATLVQPVGSPLSLECTVEGTSNPNLYWYRQAAGRGLQLLFYSVGIGQISSEVPQNLSASRPQDRQFILSSKKLLLSDSGFYLCAWKKPGYNEQFFGPGTRLTVL.

This chain connects TRBV15 to TRBJ2-1; 11 nucleotides match TRBD2. This CDR3 contains 17 residues. Looked up from germline, CDR1 is LNHNV and CDR2 is YYDKDF (reference sequence). V shed 2 bases and J 4 bases; nucleotides not matched to a gene: 7. The CDR3 is CATSRSLAGGTYNEQFF. The CDR3, as DNA: TGTGCCACCAGCAGATCTCTAGCGGGGGGCACTTACAATGAGCAGTTCTTC.

The chain has TRBV6-1 and TRBJ2-3; unclear D gene. CDR1 is MNHNS, CDR2 SASEGT, per germline. V lost 11 bases and J lost 1, with 16 bases in between. The CDR3 has 14 residues. CDR3 DNA sequence: TGTGCCTGCTTCGTGGGTTGGGGCACAGATACGCAGTATTTT. Translated, it gives CACFVGWGTDTQYF.

This sequence joins TRBV7-7 and TRBJ2-5; D perhaps matches TRBD2 (5 bases). V was trimmed by 1 base and J by 5 bases, leaving 14 bases between them. There are 15 residues in the CDR3. The V gene's germline CDR1 is SSHAT and CDR2 FNYEAQ (reference sequence). This chain's CDR3 is CASSLGRSSGETQYF. CDR3 DNA sequence: TGTGCCAGCAGCTTAGGGAGGTCCAGCGGCGAGACCCAGTACTTC.

The rearrangement links TRBV6-6 to TRBJ1-1; D possibly corresponds to TRBD1 (6 bases). This CDR3 is built from 14 residues. Trimming cost V 6 bases and J 0 bases, with 11 bases left between them. Looked up from germline, CDR1 is MNHNY and CDR2 is SVGAGI (reference sequence). The CDR3 here is CASSPRGLNTEAFF. For the CDR3, the DNA is TGTGCCAGCAGCCCCAGGGGTTTGAACACTGAAGCTTTCTTT.

This clone was picked up one time. This chain uses TRBV19 with TRBJ2-5; D may correspond to TRBD1 or TRBD2 (5 bases each). V was trimmed by 5 bases and J by 8 bases, leaving 24 bases between them. The germline V gene has CDR1 LNHDA and CDR2 SQIVND (reference sequence). The CDR3 length is 16 residues. Here the CDR3 DNA reads TGTGCCAGTAGTGAACCCTTGGGACGCAGGAGCCCCACCCAGTACTTC. Translating gives CASSEPLGRRSPTQYF.

The rearrangement uses TRBV5-1 and TRBJ2-1; D might be TRBD2 (7 bases). The CDR3 loop spans 16 amino acids. Between the trimmed V and J ends, which lost 0 bases and 7 bases, there was a span of 17 bases. Germline CDR1 reads SGHRS; CDR2 reads YFSETQ. CDR3 bases: TGCGCCAGCAGCTTGGGGGTGCGGGGGCGGAGAAATGAGCAGTTCTTC. Amino acids: CASSLGVRGRRNEQFF.

The V gene is TRBV7-4, the J gene TRBJ1-2; a possible D gene is TRBD1 (6 bases). Germline V gene sequence: CDR1 SGHVT, CDR2 SQSDAQ. The CDR3 is 20 amino acids. V was pared by 1 base and J by 9 bases, with 33 bases between. This CDR3 reads CASSLVILSGHREALWSYTF. In nucleotides, the CDR3 is TGTGCCAGCAGCTTAGTAATTTTGTCGGGACACCGAGAAGCACTATGGAGCTACACCTTC.

The CDR3 loop is CASSQTRGSPLHF. CDR3 nucleotides: TGTGCCAGCAGCCAAACCCGGGGCTCACCCCTCCACTTT. The chain uses TRBV7-2 and TRBJ1-6; a possible D gene is TRBD1 (5 bases). Germline V gives CDR1 SGHTA, CDR2 FQGNSA. This CDR3 contains 13 residues. V lost 5 bases to trimming and J lost 10 bases, with 12 bases between them.

This clone occurred a few times. The V and J genes are TRBV9 and TRBJ1-4; D might be TRBD1 (5 bases). The CDR3 is 15 amino acids. Germline values: CDR1 SGDLS, CDR2 YYNGEE. Trimming cost V 0 bases and J 8 bases, with 14 bases left between them. CDR3 protein: CASSVGLTGGEKLFF. CDR3 bases: TGTGCCAGCAGCGTAGGACTCACCGGGGGAGAAAAACTGTTTTTT. The whole variable domain, filled in from reference TRBV9 and TRBJ1-4, reads DSGVTQTPKHLITATGQRVTLRCSPRSGDLSVYWYQQSLDQGLQFLIQYYNGEERAKGNILERFSAQQFPDLHSELNLSSLELGDSALYFCASSVGLTGGEKLFFGSGTQLSVL.

The rearrangement links TRBV29-1 to TRBJ2-1, with D maybe TRBD1 (6 bases). V was cut by 7 bases and J by 6 bases, with 22 bases left in between. The CDR3 sequence is 15 residues long. CDR1 SQVTM and CDR2 ANQGSEA come from the germline V gene. CDR3 in amino acids: CSEARVGARGNEQFF. As DNA, the CDR3 is TGCAGCGAGGCGCGTGTCGGGGCCAGGGGCAATGAGCAGTTCTTC.